A single sample is the source of the 23 T cell receptor beta chains below, sequenced in a study of technical replicates of blood from a few donors. This table comes from immunoSEQ multiplex PCR, and its TCRdb copy is limited to in-frame clones, with some not included. Of 79,000 or so clones listed, around nine tenths are singletons. The source material was T cells isolated from PBMCs. These receptors came from a human donor in good health.

With respect to this clone: One end of the junction varies from germline; a read error may be responsible. The chain combines TRBV10-3 with TRBJ2-7; 13 bases are shared with TRBD2. Germline CDR1 is ENHRY and CDR2 is SYGVKD. This CDR3 contains 15 residues. The CDR3 protein is CAVRTSGGSTYEQYF. The CDR3 DNA reads as TGTGCCGTCAGGACTAGCGGGGGCTCCACCTACGAGCAGTACTTC.

The chain has TRBV5-1 and TRBJ2-3, with a weak D call TRBD2 (5 bases). The CDR3 is 14 residues long. CDR1 SGHRS and CDR2 YFSETQ come from the germline V gene. Trimming took off 0 bases at V and 2 bases at J, with 7 bases between the two ends. DNA of the CDR3: TGCGCCAGCAGCTTGGGGCTAGCCACAGATACGCAGTATTTT. This gives the protein CASSLGLATDTQYF.

V gene TRBV18 combines with J gene TRBJ2-1, with 7 nucleotides matching TRBD1. V trimming: 5 bases; J trimming: 4 bases; junction bases outside the gene matches: 8. There are 15 residues in the CDR3. Germline V gene sequence: CDR1 KGHSH, CDR2 LQKENI. The CDR3 sequence is CASSGVDRAYNEQFF. CDR3 coding DNA: TGTGCCAGCTCAGGTGTCGACAGGGCATACAATGAGCAGTTCTTC.

The genes are TRBV19 and TRBJ1-6, with D hard to call. V lost 7 bases and J lost 4, with 26 bases in between. Germline lookup yields CDR1 LNHDA and CDR2 SQIVND (reference sequence). There are 19 residues in the CDR3. The CDR3 sequence is CASTETGWELGSYNSPLHF. As DNA, the CDR3 is TGTGCCAGTACAGAAACGGGGTGGGAGCTGGGCAGTTATAATTCACCCCTCCACTTT. Combining the CDR3 with reference TRBV19 and TRBJ1-6 gives the whole variable domain DGGITQSPKYLFRKEGQNVTLSCEQNLNHDAMYWYRQDPGQGLRLIYYSQIVNDFQKGDIAEGYSVSREKKESFPLTVTSAQKNPTAFYLCASTETGWELGSYNSPLHFGNGTRLTVT.

The chain joins TRBV19 to TRBJ1-5; 11 bases align to TRBD1. The CDR3 covers 15 residues. Trimming removed 8 bases from V and 6 bases from J; junction bases left unmatched: 9. Germline V lookup: CDR1 LNHDA, CDR2 SQIVND (reference sequence). The CDR3 here is CASAGQGVGGQPQHF. DNA for the CDR3: TGTGCCAGTGCGGGACAGGGGGTAGGGGGTCAGCCCCAGCATTTT. Supplemented by reference TRBV19 and TRBJ1-5, the full variable domain reads DGGITQSPKYLFRKEGQNVTLSCEQNLNHDAMYWYRQDPGQGLRLIYYSQIVNDFQKGDIAEGYSVSREKKESFPLTVTSAQKNPTAFYLCASAGQGVGGQPQHFGDGTRLSIL.

This clone turned up a few times. The rearrangement joins TRBV19 to TRBJ1-1; 9 nucleotides line up with TRBD1. This CDR3 region has 16 residues. The junction had 13 bases not matched to a gene; V was cut back by 6 bases and J by 5 bases. Per the germline V gene, CDR1 is LNHDA and CDR2 is SQIVND (reference sequence). The CDR3 DNA follows: TGTGCCAGTAGCCCGGGACAGGGTTTTCTTGGGACTGAAGCTTTCTTT. It encodes CASSPGQGFLGTEAFF.

The CDR3 reads CASSRPGQGRNEQYF. The DNA for the CDR3 is TGCGCCAGCAGCAGACCGGGACAGGGAAGGAACGAGCAGTACTTC. V usage is TRBV4-1 and J usage is TRBJ2-7, with 9 bases identical to TRBD1. J gave up 5 bases and V 5 bases, and 10 bases lay outside the gene matches. The CDR3 spans 15 residues. Germline CDR1 MGHRA, CDR2 YSYEKL.

This clone was counted between two and nine times. The chain carries TRBV4-2 and TRBJ2-1; a weak D match, TRBD2 (6 bases). The CDR3 sequence is 14 residues long. Trimming removed 1 base at V and 5 bases at J, with 9 bases between. Germline V gives CDR1 LGHNA, CDR2 YNFKEQ. The CDR3 spells CASSQGRENNEQFF. The DNA of the CDR3 is TGTGCCAGCAGCCAAGGGAGGGAAAACAATGAGCAGTTCTTC.

CDR3 sequence: CATSRIETGVQPQHF. In nucleotides, the CDR3 is TGTGCCACCAGCAGAATCGAGACAGGGGTTCAGCCCCAGCATTTT. The chain recombines TRBV15 with TRBJ1-5, with 8 bases that match TRBD1. CDR3 size: 15 residues. Per germline, CDR1 LNHNV and CDR2 YYDKDF (reference sequence). J gave up 6 bases and V 2 bases, and 6 bases lay outside the gene matches.

The rearrangement uses TRBV7-6 and TRBJ2-5; the D is unclear. Germline loops: CDR1 SGHVS, CDR2 FNYEAQ. The CDR3 has 13 amino acids. V shed 2 bases and J shed 0 bases, with 4 bases lying between them. Here the CDR3 DNA reads TGTGCCAGCAGCTTACAGTACCAAGAGACCCAGTACTTC. Translating it yields CASSLQYQETQYF.

The chain employs TRBV5-1 and TRBJ2-7; 8 bases align to TRBD2. After removal of 0 bases from V and 3 bases from J, the junction contained 5 bases not matched to a gene. Germline V gives CDR1 SGHRS, CDR2 YFSETQ. The CDR3 covers 15 residues. CDR3 in DNA: TGCGCCAGCAGCTTGGTCGGTAGCGGGGTCTACGAGCAGTACTTC. It codes for CASSLVGSGVYEQYF.

This clone was seen only once. The chain combines TRBV5-1 with TRBJ2-5, with D possibly matching TRBD2 (5 bases). This CDR3 is 14 amino acids long. In germline, CDR1 is SGHRS, CDR2 YFSETQ. The ends were cut back, 4 bases at V and 5 bases at J, with 15 bases in the middle. The CDR3 region has the DNA TGCGCCAGCAGCCCCGCGTCTAGCTACGAGACCCAGTACTTC. It translates to CASSPASSYETQYF.

The chain employs TRBV19 and TRBJ2-7; TRBD2 matches 10 bases. Germline CDR1 LNHDA, CDR2 SQIVND (reference sequence). CDR3 length: 19 amino acids. The V segment lost 3 bases and the J segment 9 bases; nucleotides outside the gene matches: 23. The CDR3 spells CASSMDGPGLAIADLTQYF. CDR3 bases: TGTGCCAGTAGTATGGATGGGCCGGGACTAGCGATAGCGGATTTGACGCAGTACTTC.

This rearrangement joins TRBV6-1 to TRBJ2-3; 7 bases align to TRBD2. The V gene end was trimmed by 0 bases and the J gene end by 3 bases; junction bases not matched to a gene: 9. Germline values: CDR1 MNHNS, CDR2 SASEGT. The CDR3 length is 17 residues. The CDR3 reads CASSEALGEGLTDTQYF. CDR3 in DNA: TGTGCCAGCAGTGAAGCGCTAGGGGAGGGCTTAACAGATACGCAGTATTTT.

The chain couples TRBV11-3 to TRBJ1-2; D remains ambiguous. Trimming left V 5 bases short and J 3 bases short, with 22 bases between. The germline CDR1 and CDR2 sequences are SGHNT and YENEEA. The CDR3 has 17 residues. CDR3 sequence (DNA): TGTGCCAGCAGCCCTATACCGCGGGCCCAACCCGACTATGGCTACACCTTC. Translation gives CASSPIPRAQPDYGYTF. Using reference TRBV11-3 and TRBJ1-2 for the parts outside the CDR3, the full variable domain is EAGVVQSPRYKIIEKKQPVAFWCNPISGHNTLYWYLQNLGQGPELLIRYENEEAVDDSQLPKDRFSAERLKGVDSTLKIQPAELGDSAVYLCASSPIPRAQPDYGYTFGSGTRLTVV.

The rearrangement uses TRBV18 and TRBJ2-1, with D unclear. The CDR3 loop spans 14 amino acids. The V end lost 4 bases, the J end lost 6 bases, and 13 bases lay between the germline ends. The V gene's germline CDR1 is KGHSH and CDR2 LQKENI. In DNA form, the CDR3 reads TGTGCCAGCTCACAGTCCGAGGAAGTCAATGAGCAGTTCTTC. Translation gives CASSQSEEVNEQFF.

V is TRBV7-9 and J is TRBJ1-2; TRBD1 matches 8 bases. The CDR3 loop spans 14 amino acids. Germline CDR1 reads SEHNR; CDR2 reads FQNEAQ (reference sequence). With V trimmed by 4 bases and J by 4 bases, 5 bases remained unmatched. CDR3 bases: TGTGCCAGCAGCTCTCCAGGGGGCGGCTATGGCTACACCTTC. Residues: CASSSPGGGYGYTF.

The V and J genes are TRBV7-9 and TRBJ2-7; 7 nucleotides align to TRBD1. Trimming removed 3 bases from V and 7 bases from J; junction bases left unmatched: 6. The CDR3 length is 13 residues. Germline loops: CDR1 SEHNR, CDR2 FQNEAQ (reference sequence). The CDR3 is CASSFTQGREQYF. In nucleotides, the CDR3 is TGTGCCAGCAGCTTTACACAGGGGCGGGAGCAGTACTTC.

The V call is TRBV7-9, the J call TRBJ1-2, with TRBD1 matching over 7 bases. The CDR3 spans 14 residues. Trimming removed 5 bases from V and 2 bases from J; junction bases left unmatched: 5. CDR1 and CDR2 from the germline V gene are SEHNR and FQNEAQ (reference sequence). The DNA for the CDR3 is TGTGCCAGCAGCCCCCCGGACAGGAACTATGGCTACACCTTC. It specifies CASSPPDRNYGYTF.

The gene calls are TRBV5-4 and TRBJ2-3; 8 positions agree with TRBD2. Unmatched junction bases numbered 8, after V lost 4 bases and J lost 1 base. Germline values: CDR1 SGHNT, CDR2 YYREEE (reference sequence). This CDR3 region has 16 residues. For the CDR3, the DNA is TGTGCCAGCAGCGGCAAGCGGGGGATTCGCACAGATACGCAGTATTTT. This translates into CASSGKRGIRTDTQYF.

J is TRBJ2-4 and V is TRBV5-1, with 8 bases aligning to TRBD1. V dropped 1 base and J dropped 5; count of bases not matched to a gene: 2. CDR3 size: 14 residues. The germline V gene has CDR1 SGHRS and CDR2 YFSETQ. CDR3 bases: TGCGCCAGCAGCTTGATGACAGGGGAAAACATTCAGTACTTC. Its protein is CASSLMTGENIQYF.

The J gene is TRBJ2-3, the V gene TRBV5-1; unclear D gene. V dropped 4 bases and J dropped 1 base, with 13 bases sitting between them. Germline V gives CDR1 SGHRS, CDR2 YFSETQ. There are 15 residues in the CDR3. The CDR3 DNA reads as TGCGCCAGCAGCCCTACCCCAGGTCGCACAGATACGCAGTATTTT. It is translated as CASSPTPGRTDTQYF.

V and J are TRBV20-1 and TRBJ2-3; 8 bases agree with TRBD2. This CDR3 region has 11 residues. V was pared by 3 bases and J by 10 bases, with 3 bases of the junction left unmatched. Germline V gene sequence: CDR1 DFQATT, CDR2 SNEGSKA (reference sequence). CDR3 DNA: TGCAGTGCTAGTTTGACTAGCGCGCAGTATTTT. Its translation is CSASLTSAQYF.